This T cell receptor (beta chain) was found in a study of cytomegalovirus exposure and HLA in healthy donors (dated by TCRdb to about 2017). About the study as a whole: According to a later analysis, one platform produced both the roughly 120 validation repertoires and the roughly 660 repertoires of the first cohort. The study combined high-throughput TCR immunosequencing, statistical association of individual TCRs with disease status, and machine learning to predict cytomegalovirus infection status. The study was designed to test whether signatures of past pathogen exposure could be identified by cataloging public T cell receptors. Besides the first cohort of roughly 700 subjects, a separate validation cohort made up of around 120 different subjects was used. Summary of the overall study and its limitations: The authors suggested that the approach could potentially be generalized to other disease states and immunological phenotypes. In both the original and validation cohorts, the classifier was reported to diagnose cytomegalovirus status with high specificity and sensitivity. A total of 150 to 200 TCR beta chains were listed by the study as associated with cytomegalovirus. Most TCR sequences were observed very rarely across donors, whereas some public TCRs were present in many individuals. A later analysis had no HLA typing for the validation cohort, so co-occurrence there was scored across all 120 repertoires. In a later analysis, TCRs clustered in the first cohort were found to also tend to co-occur in the 120 or so validation repertoires, with 94% of cluster scores above 0. A few of the identified cytomegalovirus-associated TCR beta chains were confirmed in vitro to be specific for cytomegalovirus antigens.

On this clone: Its antigen is not yet known. Nothing much larger sits one base from this clone, and base qualities are not available.

The donors were included in the validation cohort of some 120 subjects, a group kept apart from the roughly 700-subject first cohort. The receptor library was made with the immunoSEQ multiplex PCR assay. The paper's data handling went like this. A statistical classification framework was developed to diagnose cytomegalovirus status using the catalog of TCR beta chain sequences. Held by TCRdb, this immuneACCESS table contains in-frame sequences only and omits some clones. Under half of the omission traces to an unresolved V gene where checked; the cause of the rest is unknown. Clone size and the V and J calls come from that table; the DNA yielded D and trimming. A total of 85,000 to 120,000 clones appear in this sample, 88% of them only once. In total, the top ten clones hold about 2% of the sample. The CDR3, from cysteine to phenylalanine, totals 15 residues. Solely the CDR3 DNA is kept, with 45 bases framed from the first base. Per the germline V gene (reference sequence), SGHNT is the CDR1 and YYREEE is the CDR2. Trimming accounts for 3 bases at V and 5 bases at J, while the number of junction bases matched to no gene is 9.

The sample comprised PBMCs. The chain was built from TRBV5-4 and TRBJ2-5, with TRBD2 matching 8 junction bases. The clonotype comes from a woman younger than 30 in good health and CMV-seropositive. The CDR3 reads as follows: CASSYKTSVGETQYF. In nucleotide form, the sequence is TGTGCCAGCAGCTACAAGACTAGCGTGGGGGAGACCCAGTACTTC. The full variable domain, completed from the reference TRBV5-4 and TRBJ2-5 proteins outside the CDR3, reads ETGVTQSPTHLIKTRGQQVTLRCSSQSGHNTVSWYQQALGQGPQFIFQYYREEENGRGNFPPRFSGLQFPNYSSELNVNALELDDSALYLCASSYKTSVGETQYFGPGTRLLVL.